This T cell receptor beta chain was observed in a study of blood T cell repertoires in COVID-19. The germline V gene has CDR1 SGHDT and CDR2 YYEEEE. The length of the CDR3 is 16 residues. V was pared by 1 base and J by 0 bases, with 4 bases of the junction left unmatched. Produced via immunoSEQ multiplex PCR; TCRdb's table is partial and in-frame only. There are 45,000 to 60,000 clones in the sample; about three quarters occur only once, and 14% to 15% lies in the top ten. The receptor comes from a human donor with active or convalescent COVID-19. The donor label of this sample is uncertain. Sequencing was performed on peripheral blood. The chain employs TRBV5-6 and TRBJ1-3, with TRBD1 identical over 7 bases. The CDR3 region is CASSLRDRSSGNTIYF. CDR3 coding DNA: TGTGCCAGCAGCTTGCGGGACAGATCCTCTGGAAACACCATATATTTT.